The 25 T cell receptor beta chains presented below share a single source sample, sequenced in a study of T cells in Graves' hyperthyroidism and ophthalmopathy. Amplification targeted TCR beta CDR3 regions from RNA transcripts. First-round RT-PCR of the TCR CDR3 relied on the HTBI primer set. Via MiXCR, TCRdb re-called the multiplex PCR reads, giving one row per CDR3 protein. The sample lists some 510,000 distinct CDR3 sequences, about 43% occurring once. What was sequenced was peripheral blood or thyroid tissue (not recorded which). These receptors originate from a woman aged 18-30 years with Graves' hyperthyroidism.

This chain uses TRBV7-2 with TRBJ2-7, with no clear D. The CDR3 sequence is 15 residues long. Trimming removed 1 base at V and 0 bases at J, with 10 bases between. CDR1 is SGHTA and CDR2 is FQGNSA in the germline V gene. The CDR3 DNA reads TGTGCCAGCAGCTTAGTATATGCGGACTCCTACGAGCAGTACTTC. Translation: CASSLVYADSYEQYF.

In its sample, this clonotype was seen a few times. The rearrangement joins TRBV19 to TRBJ2-2; D is tentatively TRBD1 or TRBD2 (5 bases each). The CDR3 loop spans 17 amino acids. Germline V CDR1 and CDR2: LNHDA, SQIVND (reference sequence). The V end was cut by 5 bases, the J end by 4 bases, with 20 bases between. Written as DNA, the CDR3 is TGTGCCAGTAGTGAACTACCGGGACGATCCTCCACCGGGGAGCTGTTTTTT. Amino acid sequence: CASSELPGRSSTGELFF.

The chain has TRBV5-1 and TRBJ1-5; unclear D gene. Trimming took 4 bases from V and 1 from J, leaving 12 bases between them. The germline gives CDR1 SGHRS, CDR2 YFSETQ. This CDR3 has 15 amino acids. The CDR3: CASSPIGGSNQPQHF. The DNA of the CDR3 is TGCGCCAGCAGCCCAATCGGTGGCAGCAATCAGCCCCAGCATTTT.

This clonotype has at least ten counts. The CDR3, as DNA: TGTGCCAGCAGCTCTCAGGGAATTGAAGCTTTCTTT. It codes for CASSSQGIEAFF. The chain couples TRBV7-8 to TRBJ1-1, with D perhaps TRBD1 (5 bases). V was trimmed by 4 bases and J by 7 bases, leaving 10 bases between them. Germline-derived CDR1 and CDR2 are SGHVS and FQNEAQ. The CDR3 has 12 residues.

The rearrangement joins TRBV2 to TRBJ1-3, with TRBD1 identical over 10 bases. CDR1 is SNHLY, CDR2 FYNNEI, per germline. The CDR3 spans 15 residues. J gave up 7 bases and V 6 bases, and 9 bases lay outside the gene matches. CDR3 protein: CASSPGQGTGNTIYF. The CDR3, as DNA: TGTGCCAGCAGCCCGGGACAGGGGACAGGGAACACCATATATTTT. The whole variable domain, remainder taken from reference TRBV2 and TRBJ1-3, is EPEVTQTPSHQVTQMGQEVILRCVPISNHLYFYWYRQILGQKVEFLVSFYNNEISEKSEIFDDQFSVERPDGSNFTLKIRSTKLEDSAMYFCASSPGQGTGNTIYFGEGSWLTVV.

This clonotype has a count of ten or more. The chain links TRBV29-1 to TRBJ1-1; the D is unclear. Trimming left V 3 bases short and J 2 bases short, with 10 bases between. Germline loops: CDR1 SQVTM, CDR2 ANQGSEA. The CDR3 runs 13 residues. The CDR3 coding sequence is TGCAGCGTTGAGTCGGGCGGAAACACTGAAGCTTTCTTT. Translated, it gives CSVESGGNTEAFF. The full variable domain, its missing parts supplied by reference TRBV29-1 and TRBJ1-1, is SAVISQKPSRDICQRGTSLTIQCQVDSQVTMMFWYRQQPGQSLTLIATANQGSEATYESGFVIDKFPISRPNLTFSTLTVSNMSPEDSSIYLCSVESGGNTEAFFGQGTRLTVV.

The rearrangement uses TRBV7-9 and TRBJ1-1; 9 bases line up with TRBD1. The CDR3 loop spans 15 amino acids. Germline-derived CDR1 and CDR2 are SEHNR and FQNEAQ (reference sequence). The ends lost 5 bases at V and 5 bases at J; junction bases unmatched: 9. CDR3 region: CASSPQQGAGTEAFF. The CDR3 bases are TGTGCCAGCAGCCCCCAACAGGGGGCGGGAACTGAAGCTTTCTTT.

In regard to this clonotype: The junction departs from germline at one end; a sequencing error may be responsible. The chain links TRBV10-3 to TRBJ1-5; 8 bases agree with TRBD1. This CDR3 is built from 15 residues. Germline loops: CDR1 ENHRY, CDR2 SYGVKD. The CDR3 reads CASSEQSQGGQPQHF. For the CDR3, the DNA is TGTGCCAGCAGTGAACAGTCACAGGGGGGCCAGCCCCAGCATTTT.

In this sample, this clonotype turned up a few times. The genes are TRBV12-3 or TRBV12-4 and TRBJ1-1; 11 positions agree with TRBD1. The length of the CDR3 is 14 residues. V lost 6 bases to trimming and J lost 10 bases; unmatched junction nucleotides: 10. The CDR3 sequence: CASSRTGGNVRAFF. In DNA form, the CDR3 reads TGTGCCAGCAGCCGGACAGGGGGCAATGTAAGAGCTTTCTTT.

Details on this clonotype: The CDR3 ends on some other residue instead of the conserved phenylalanine or tryptophan, so this is likely a read error. The rearrangement links TRBV15 to TRBJ2-7; D is undetermined. From germline, CDR1 is LNHNV and CDR2 YYDKDF (reference sequence). Trimming took 0 bases from V and 6 from J, leaving 9 bases between them. This CDR3 comprises 13 residues. CDR3 sequence reads: CATSREGRSEQYL. CDR3 sequence (DNA): TGTGCCACCAGCAGAGAGGGTCGGAGCGAGCAGTACCTC.

The V gene is TRBV9, the J gene TRBJ1-2, with TRBD1 as a possible D gene (6 bases). Germline loops: CDR1 SGDLS, CDR2 YYNGEE. The CDR3 runs to 15 residues. The germline V and J ends were trimmed by 0 bases and 2 bases, with 11 bases remaining between them. CDR3 DNA sequence: TGTGCCAGCAGCGTAGCTCCAGGGGAGAACTATGGCTACACCTTC. Translating gives CASSVAPGENYGYTF.

The CDR3: CAISEGGRNTEAFF. Here the CDR3 DNA reads TGTGCCATCAGTGAGGGGGGCAGGAACACTGAAGCTTTCTTT. The V and J genes are TRBV10-3 and TRBJ1-1; possible D gene TRBD1, 6 bases. Trimming removed 2 bases at V and 1 base at J, with 8 bases between. The CDR3 consists of 14 residues. CDR1 and CDR2 from the germline V gene are ENHRY and SYGVKD.

The rearrangement uses TRBV10-3 and TRBJ2-7; D assignment may be TRBD1 or TRBD2 (5 bases each). CDR1 ENHRY and CDR2 SYGVKD come from the germline V gene. With 7 bases removed from V and 0 bases from J, the gap between germline ends came to 10 bases. CDR3 length: 13 amino acids. Here the CDR3 reads CAITGGGSYEQYF. The CDR3 DNA sequence: TGTGCCATCACTGGGGGTGGCTCCTACGAGCAGTACTTC.

This chain joins TRBV29-1 and TRBJ1-1; D unclear. Between the trimmed V and J ends, which lost 6 bases and 1 base, there was a span of 12 bases. This CDR3 spans 13 amino acids. CDR1 is SQVTM and CDR2 is ANQGSEA in the germline V gene. The chain's CDR3 is CSVGSHRNTEAFF. In nucleotides, the CDR3 is TGCAGCGTCGGGAGCCACCGGAACACTGAAGCTTTCTTT.

This clonotype was picked up a small number of times. The rearrangement links TRBV12-3 or TRBV12-4 to TRBJ1-1, with 9 bases lining up with TRBD1. This CDR3 is built from 13 residues. The V gene end was trimmed by 7 bases and the J gene end by 10 bases; junction bases not matched to a gene: 10. The CDR3 bases are TGTGCCAGCACCCTCGTACAGGGGGCTGGAGCTTTCTTT. Amino acid sequence: CASTLVQGAGAFF.

This clonotype was picked up many times. Written as DNA, the CDR3 is TGTGCCAGTAGTAACACCGGGACAGGGACTTCACCCCTCCACTTT. Its translation is CASSNTGTGTSPLHF. The chain couples TRBV19 to TRBJ1-6; 9 bases match TRBD1. The CDR3 extends over 15 amino acids. CDR1 LNHDA and CDR2 SQIVND come from the germline V gene (reference sequence). Unmatched junction bases numbered 7, after V lost 4 bases and J lost 9 bases.

The chain joins TRBV14 to TRBJ2-7; TRBD1 is a possible D gene (5 bases). The CDR3 extends over 15 amino acids. CDR1 SGHDN and CDR2 FVKESK come from the germline V gene. Trimming left V 1 base short and J 0 bases short, with 10 bases between. CDR3 residues: CASSQGPGFSYEQYF. The CDR3 DNA reads as TGTGCCAGCAGCCAAGGACCAGGGTTCTCCTACGAGCAGTACTTC.

CDR3 DNA sequence: TGTGCCAGCAGCCATGGGGGGGGTTTGAACACCGGGGAGCTGTTTTTT. This translates into CASSHGGGLNTGELFF. This chain uses TRBV7-2 with TRBJ2-2; 7 positions match TRBD2. V gave up 5 bases and J gave up 1 base; unmatched junction bases: 7. Germline CDR1 and CDR2: SGHTA and FQGNSA. CDR3 size: 16 residues.

V and J are TRBV5-1 and TRBJ1-2; D is uncertain. The CDR3 is made up of 14 amino acids. Looked up from germline, CDR1 is SGHRS and CDR2 is YFSETQ. V lost 4 bases, J lost 0 bases, and 10 bases lay in between. CDR3 loop: CASSTGATNYGYTF. The DNA of the CDR3 is TGCGCCAGCAGCACGGGAGCGACTAACTATGGCTACACCTTC.

This chain uses TRBV14 with TRBJ1-5; the match to TRBD1 covers 8 bases. The CDR3 runs to 17 residues. Germline-derived CDR1 and CDR2 are SGHDN and FVKESK. V lost 4 bases to trimming and J lost 6 bases; unmatched junction nucleotides: 14. The CDR3 region is CASSRPSPGGYGQPQHF. In DNA form, the CDR3 reads TGTGCCAGCAGCCGGCCTTCCCCAGGGGGCTATGGTCAGCCCCAGCATTTT. The full variable domain, completed using reference TRBV14 and TRBJ1-5, is EAGVTQFPSHSVIEKGQTVTLRCDPISGHDNLYWYRRVMGKEIKFLLHFVKESKQDESGMPNNRFLAERTGGTYSTLKVQPAELEDSGVYFCASSRPSPGGYGQPQHFGDGTRLSIL.

The rearrangement joins TRBV7-2 to TRBJ2-7, with D perhaps matching TRBD2 (5 bases). The germline V gene encodes CDR1 SGHTA and CDR2 FQGNSA. CDR3 length equals 15 residues. Trimming took 5 bases from V and 0 from J, leaving 14 bases between them. DNA for the CDR3: TGTGCCAGCAGCCTAAAGAGGGTAGCCTCCTACGAGCAGTACTTC. This codes for CASSLKRVASYEQYF.

This clonotype was seen at least ten times. The J gene is TRBJ1-5, the V gene TRBV6-5; D might be TRBD1 (5 bases). The CDR3 consists of 15 residues. The V and J ends lost 2 bases and 4 bases respectively, with 12 bases between them. Germline V gives CDR1 MNHEY, CDR2 SVGAGI. This chain's CDR3 is CASSYGGAGNQPQHF. The DNA for the CDR3 is TGTGCCAGCAGTTACGGCGGGGCAGGTAATCAGCCCCAGCATTTT.

CDR3 sequence reads: CASSLEDGYEQYF. The DNA of the CDR3 is TGCGCCAGCAGCTTGGAGGACGGCTACGAGCAGTACTTC. V usage is TRBV5-1 and J usage is TRBJ2-7; no clear D. Per the germline V gene, CDR1 is SGHRS and CDR2 is YFSETQ. The CDR3 loop spans 13 amino acids. Trimming left V 0 bases short and J 3 bases short, with 7 bases between.

This clonotype was seen at least ten times. The chain links TRBV2 to TRBJ1-6; possibly TRBD1 for D (6 bases). Germline CDR1 SNHLY, CDR2 FYNNEI. The CDR3 is made up of 15 amino acids. The V end was cut by 6 bases, the J end by 1 base, with 10 bases between. As DNA, the CDR3 is TGTGCCAGCAGGGAGGGGGAGTCCTATAATTCACCCCTCCACTTT. Its protein product is CASREGESYNSPLHF.

The CDR3 DNA is TGTGCCAGCATCCGACAGGCTCCTAACTATGGCTACACCTTC. The encoded protein is CASIRQAPNYGYTF. This chain links TRBV24-1 with TRBJ1-2, with D perhaps matching TRBD1 (6 bases). The CDR3 sequence is 14 residues long. The germline CDR1 and CDR2 sequences are KGHDR and SFDVKD. Trimming took off 11 bases at V and 0 bases at J, with 15 bases between the two ends.